This is a list of T cell receptor beta chains from one sample in a study of blood T cell repertoires in COVID-19. Measured with immunoSEQ multiplex PCR; TCRdb has only the in-frame clones, and not every one. The table shows more than 45,000 clones, with 65% to 90% occurring only once. Sequencing was carried out using peripheral blood. The origin of the receptors is a woman older than 75 with acute or convalescent COVID-19. Each CDR3 is given with its conserved first and last residue. The D gene is left open where the match is weak. The listing skips clone size in some rows; elsewhere it reads once, few, many or a size class.

TGTGCCAGCAGCGTTTCGCCGGGACAGGGGGCGGAGCAGTACTTC	CASSVSPGQGAEQYF	-	TRBD1	15	TRBV9	TRBJ2-7
TGTGCCAGCAGCCAAGAGGGGGGGGTTTCACCCCTCCACTTT	CASSQEGGVSPLHF	-	-	14	TRBV3-1/TRBV3-2	TRBJ1-6
TGTGCCAGCAGTGAGGGCCCAGGGGGAAGGCGAGGCTACACCTTC	CASSEGPGGRRGYTF	-	TRBD1	15	TRBV6-1	TRBJ1-2
TGTGCCAGCAGCCCTTCCGACTATGAAAAACTGTTTTTT	CASSPSDYEKLFF	-	-	13	TRBV7-9	TRBJ1-4
TGTGCCAGCAGTAGACGACAGGCGGCGGAGACCCAGTACTTC	CASSRRQAAETQYF	-	-	14	TRBV9	TRBJ2-5
TGCGCCAGCAGCCAAGGAGGGACAGGGATGAATTCGGGGGAAAAACTGTTTTTT	CASSQGGTGMNSGEKLFF	-	TRBD1	18	TRBV4-1	TRBJ1-4
TGTGCCAGCAGCCCAGGCTCTGGAAACACCATATATTTT	CASSPGSGNTIYF	-	-	13	TRBV9	TRBJ1-3
TGCGCCAGCAGCTTCTCAGGGGAAAACACTGAAGCTTTCTTT	CASSFSGENTEAFF	-	-	14	TRBV5-1	TRBJ1-1
TGTGCCAGCAGCCCACAGGGCCTTGAAGCTTTCTTT	CASSPQGLEAFF	-	-	12	TRBV7-9	TRBJ1-1
TGTGCCAGCAGCGGAACCCGGGACAGGGTCCCCCTCTATGGCTACACCTTC	CASSGTRDRVPLYGYTF	-	TRBD1	17	TRBV5-4	TRBJ1-2
TGTGCCAGCAGCTTAAGCGGTAACTCCTACGAGCAGTACTTC	CASSLSGNSYEQYF	few	-	14	TRBV6-6	TRBJ2-7
TGTGCCAGCAGTGAAGCGGCGGCCCAAAATTTCTTT	CASSEAAAQNFF	once	-	12	TRBV2	TRBJ1-1
TGTGCCAGCAGCTTAACATCGACAGGACCTGGAAACACCATATATTTT	CASSLTSTGPGNTIYF	-	-	16	TRBV7-6	TRBJ1-3
TGCAGCGTTGAACAGTCCTACGAGCAGTACTTC	CSVEQSYEQYF	-	-	11	TRBV29-1	TRBJ2-7
TGCGCCAGCAGTGAACGGGACAGAATGAACACGGTAGCTTTCTTT	CASSERDRMNTVAFF	-	TRBD1	15	TRBV10-1	TRBJ1-1
TGTGCCAGCAGCCAAGTTAGCGGGGGGGCTAGGACAGATACGCAGTATTTT	CASSQVSGGARTDTQYF	-	TRBD2	17	TRBV4-2	TRBJ2-3
TGTGCCAGCAGCTTAGCAAGGACAGGAGCGGGAGCTAACTATGGCTACACCTTC	CASSLARTGAGANYGYTF	-	TRBD1	18	TRBV7-2	TRBJ1-2
TGTGCCAGCAGCTCAATAGGGGCGGAAAAACTGTTTTTT	CASSSIGAEKLFF	-	-	13	TRBV5-4	TRBJ1-4
TGTGCCAGCAGCGTAGAACCAGGGGGAAACACCATATATTTT	CASSVEPGGNTIYF	-	-	14	TRBV9	TRBJ1-3
TGTGCCAGCAGTTACAACCATAGGGAGGCCTACGAGCAGTACTTC	CASSYNHREAYEQYF	-	-	15	TRBV6-5	TRBJ2-7
TGTGCCAGCAGCCCAACCCGAACAGGGGATCAGTCACCCCTCCACTTT	CASSPTRTGDQSPLHF	-	TRBD1	16	TRBV5-4	TRBJ1-6
TGTGCCAGCAGCCAACTGCAGGGGGCAAGGGTGAACACTGAAGCTTTCTTT	CASSQLQGARVNTEAFF	-	TRBD1	17	TRBV3-1/TRBV3-2	TRBJ1-1
TGTGCCAGCAGCATTCGGGACAGGGCAACTTATGGCTACACCTTC	CASSIRDRATYGYTF	-	TRBD1	15	TRBV5-6	TRBJ1-2
TGTGCCACCAGCAGAGATTGGGGCAGGGGAACTGAAGCTTTCTTT	CATSRDWGRGTEAFF	-	-	15	TRBV15	TRBJ1-1
TGTGCCACCAGCCGAAAGAAAGACGGGTTAGAGCCCCAGCATTTT	CATSRKKDGLEPQHF	-	-	15	TRBV15	TRBJ1-5
TGTGCCAGCAGCTGGGGGGACAGGGGGAATTCACCCCTCCACTTT	CASSWGDRGNSPLHF	-	TRBD1	15	TRBV7-9	TRBJ1-6
TGCGCCAGCAGCCAAGTCCCGGGACAGGGGGCCCTGAACACTGAAGCTTTCTTT	CASSQVPGQGALNTEAFF	medium-sized	TRBD1	18	TRBV4-1	TRBJ1-1
TGTGCCAGCAGTGGGGACAGCAACTATGGCTACACCTTC	CASSGDSNYGYTF	few	TRBD1	13	TRBV2	TRBJ1-2
TGTGCCAGCTCACCAGCCGGGACAGGGGAAAATGGCTACACCTTC	CASSPAGTGENGYTF	once	TRBD1	15	TRBV18	TRBJ1-2
TGTGCCAGCAGCTTAGCGTTCGGTTCTGGAAACACCATATATTTT	CASSLAFGSGNTIYF	-	-	15	TRBV7-2	TRBJ1-3
TGTGCCAGTAGTCCCAGGGGGCGGGGAAGGGACACTGAAGCTTTCTTT	CASSPRGRGRDTEAFF	-	TRBD1	16	TRBV19	TRBJ1-1
TGTGCCAGCAGTGAATTCGGAGGGAACTCTGGGGCCAACGTCCTGACTTTC	CASSEFGGNSGANVLTF	-	-	17	TRBV25-1	TRBJ2-6
TGTGCCTGGAGTGTACAGGACGAGCAGTACTTC	CAWSVQDEQYF	-	-	11	TRBV30	TRBJ2-7
TGTGCCAGCAGCTTAGTAAGCCGCATGACGGGCTATGGCTACACCTTC	CASSLVSRMTGYGYTF	-	-	16	TRBV7-2	TRBJ1-2
TGTGCCAGTAGTACCTTGGACAGGGGGAATCAGCCCCAGCATTTT	CASSTLDRGNQPQHF	-	TRBD1	15	TRBV19	TRBJ1-5
TGTGCCAGCAGCCCCGACAGTCCAACTAATGAAAAACTGTTTTTT	CASSPDSPTNEKLFF	once	-	15	TRBV5-4	TRBJ1-4
TGTGCCAGCAGCCCCTTATGGGGACAGGGTAACTATGGCTACACCTTC	CASSPLWGQGNYGYTF	-	TRBD1	16	TRBV3-1/TRBV3-2	TRBJ1-2
TGCAGCGTCCAACCTCGAGACATTCTTAAGACCCAGTACTTC	CSVQPRDILKTQYF	-	-	14	TRBV29-1	TRBJ2-5
TGTGCCAGCAGCTTGGCACAGAGACGCGAGCAGTACTTC	CASSLAQRREQYF	once	-	13	TRBV5-6	TRBJ2-7
TGTGCCTGGAGTACAGGCGACTATAATTCACCCCTCCACTTT	CAWSTGDYNSPLHF	-	-	14	TRBV30	TRBJ1-6
TGTGCCAGCAGCCATCGACAGGGGGCTTTCTCTGGAAACACCATATATTTT	CASSHRQGAFSGNTIYF	-	TRBD1	17	TRBV14	TRBJ1-3
TGTGCCAGCTCCCTGAACAGGGGAGAGAGTGAAGCTTTCTTT	CASSLNRGESEAFF	-	TRBD1	14	TRBV6-6	TRBJ1-1
TGTGCCAGCAGCTTGGCCGCAGGGAGGCAGAACGAGCAGTACTTC	CASSLAAGRQNEQYF	-	-	15	TRBV5-6	TRBJ2-7
TGTGCCAGCAGTTACTCGGGGACAGGGGCGAACACTGAAGCTTTCTTT	CASSYSGTGANTEAFF	-	TRBD1	16	TRBV6-2/TRBV6-3	TRBJ1-1
TGCGCCAGCAGCTTGGACAGGGCCTATGGCTACACCTTC	CASSLDRAYGYTF	-	-	13	TRBV5-1	TRBJ1-2
TGTGCCAGCAGTTACACCCAGGGGCCTTATGGCTACACCTTC	CASSYTQGPYGYTF	-	-	14	TRBV6-5	TRBJ1-2
TGCGCCAGCAGCTTGGGGACAGGTACTCTTGAGTGGAGGATGGTAAACACTGAAGCTTTCTTT	CASSLGTGTLEWRMVNTEAFF	-	TRBD1	21	TRBV5-1	TRBJ1-1
TGTGCCAGCAGTGAAAGGGGAACTGAAGCTTTCTTT	CASSERGTEAFF	-	-	12	TRBV2	TRBJ1-1
TGCAGCGTTGAAGAACGGCAGGGGGAAGCTTTCTTT	CSVEERQGEAFF	-	-	12	TRBV29-1	TRBJ1-1
TGTGCCAGCAGCCGAGGGACAGGAGGGGAGCAGTACTTC	CASSRGTGGEQYF	-	TRBD1	13	TRBV7-9	TRBJ2-7
TGCGCCAGCAGTTCCCTAGCGGGGGGAAGTAACGGGGAGCTGTTTTTT	CASSSLAGGSNGELFF	-	TRBD2	16	TRBV5-1	TRBJ2-2
TGTGCCAGCACCCTCGTGGAGGGCAATCAGCCCCAGCATTTT	CASTLVEGNQPQHF	once	-	14	TRBV6-5	TRBJ1-5
TGCAGCGTTTCCACAGGGGCCTACGAGCAGTACTTC	CSVSTGAYEQYF	-	TRBD1	12	TRBV29-1	TRBJ2-7
TGTGCCATCAGTGAGGTGCGGGGCGGAGATACGCAGTATTTT	CAISEVRGGDTQYF	-	-	14	TRBV10-3	TRBJ2-3
TGTGCGACTACAGGGCAGAGCAATCAGCCCCAGCATTTT	CATTGQSNQPQHF	-	-	13	TRBV2	TRBJ1-5
TGTGCCAGCAGCTCCCAGGGACTAGCGGGTCAGACAGATACGCAGTATTTT	CASSSQGLAGQTDTQYF	-	TRBD2	17	TRBV7-2	TRBJ2-3
TGTGCCAGCAATAACAACCCGGACAGGGAAAATTTT	CASNNNPDRENF	-	TRBD1	12	TRBV2	TRBJ2-3
TGTGCCAGCAGCCTTGGGACAGGGAGGGGGAATGAGCAGTTCTTC	CASSLGTGRGNEQFF	-	TRBD1	15	TRBV3-1/TRBV3-2	TRBJ2-1
TGTGCCTGGAGGGGCTGGGAGACGGAAAAACTGTTTTTT	CAWRGWETEKLFF	-	-	13	TRBV30	TRBJ1-4
TGTGCCTGGAGTAGTGTAGTAGCGGAGACCCAGTACTTC	CAWSSVVAETQYF	-	-	13	TRBV30	TRBJ2-5